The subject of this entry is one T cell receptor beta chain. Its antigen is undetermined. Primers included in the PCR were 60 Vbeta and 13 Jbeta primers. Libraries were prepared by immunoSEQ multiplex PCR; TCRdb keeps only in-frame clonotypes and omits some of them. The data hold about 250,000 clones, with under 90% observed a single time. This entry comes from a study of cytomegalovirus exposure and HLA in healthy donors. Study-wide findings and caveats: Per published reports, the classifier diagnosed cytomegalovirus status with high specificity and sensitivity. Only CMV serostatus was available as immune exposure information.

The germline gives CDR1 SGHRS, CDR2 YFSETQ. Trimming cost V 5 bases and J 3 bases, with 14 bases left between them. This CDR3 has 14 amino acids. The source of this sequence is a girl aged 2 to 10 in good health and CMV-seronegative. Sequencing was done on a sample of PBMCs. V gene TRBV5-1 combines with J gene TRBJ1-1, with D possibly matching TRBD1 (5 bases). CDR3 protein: CASRAGLTDTEAFF. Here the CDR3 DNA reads TGCGCCAGCAGAGCGGGGCTGACCGACACTGAAGCTTTCTTT. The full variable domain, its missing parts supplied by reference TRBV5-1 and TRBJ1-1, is KAGVTQTPRYLIKTRGQQVTLSCSPISGHRSVSWYQQTPGQGLQFLFEYFSETQRNKGNFPGRFSGRQFSNSRSEMNVSTLELGDSALYLCASRAGLTDTEAFFGQGTRLTVV.